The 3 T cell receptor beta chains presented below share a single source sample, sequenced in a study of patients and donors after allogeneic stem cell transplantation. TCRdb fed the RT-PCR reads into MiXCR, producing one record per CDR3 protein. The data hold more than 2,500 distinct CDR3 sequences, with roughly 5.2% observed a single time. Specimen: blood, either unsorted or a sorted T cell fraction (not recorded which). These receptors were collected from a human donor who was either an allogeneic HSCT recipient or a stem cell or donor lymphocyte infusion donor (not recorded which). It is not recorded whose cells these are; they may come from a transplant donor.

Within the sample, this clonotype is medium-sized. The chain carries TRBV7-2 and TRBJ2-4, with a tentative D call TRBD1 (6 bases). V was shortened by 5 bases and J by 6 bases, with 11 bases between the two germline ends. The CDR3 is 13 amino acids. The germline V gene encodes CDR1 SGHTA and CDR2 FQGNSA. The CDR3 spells CASSARTVNIQYF. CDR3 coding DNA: TGTGCCAGCAGCGCCCGGACAGTAAACATTCAGTACTTC.

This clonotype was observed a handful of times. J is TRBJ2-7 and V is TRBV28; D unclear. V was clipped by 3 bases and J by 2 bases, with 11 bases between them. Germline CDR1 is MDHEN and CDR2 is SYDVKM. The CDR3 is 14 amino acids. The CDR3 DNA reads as TGTGCCAGCAGTTTCAAGACTTGGACCTACGAGCAGTACTTC. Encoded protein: CASSFKTWTYEQYF.

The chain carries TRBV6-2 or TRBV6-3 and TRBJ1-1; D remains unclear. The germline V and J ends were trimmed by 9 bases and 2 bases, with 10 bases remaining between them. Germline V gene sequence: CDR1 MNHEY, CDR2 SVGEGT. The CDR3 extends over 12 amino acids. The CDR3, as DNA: TGTGCCAGTACGGACGGCAACACTGAAGCTTTCTTT. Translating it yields CASTDGNTEAFF.